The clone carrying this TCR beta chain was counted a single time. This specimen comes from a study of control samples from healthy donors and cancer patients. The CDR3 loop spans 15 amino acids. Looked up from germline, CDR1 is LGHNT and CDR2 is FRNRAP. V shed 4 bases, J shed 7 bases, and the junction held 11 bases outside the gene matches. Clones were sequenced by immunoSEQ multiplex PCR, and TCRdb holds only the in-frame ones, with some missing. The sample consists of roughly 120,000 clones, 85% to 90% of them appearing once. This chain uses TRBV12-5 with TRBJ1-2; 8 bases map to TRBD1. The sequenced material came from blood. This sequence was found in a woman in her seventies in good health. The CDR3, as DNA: TGTGCTAGTGGTTCTCTGAGACAGGGGATCGGTGGCTACACCTTC. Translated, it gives CASGSLRQGIGGYTF.